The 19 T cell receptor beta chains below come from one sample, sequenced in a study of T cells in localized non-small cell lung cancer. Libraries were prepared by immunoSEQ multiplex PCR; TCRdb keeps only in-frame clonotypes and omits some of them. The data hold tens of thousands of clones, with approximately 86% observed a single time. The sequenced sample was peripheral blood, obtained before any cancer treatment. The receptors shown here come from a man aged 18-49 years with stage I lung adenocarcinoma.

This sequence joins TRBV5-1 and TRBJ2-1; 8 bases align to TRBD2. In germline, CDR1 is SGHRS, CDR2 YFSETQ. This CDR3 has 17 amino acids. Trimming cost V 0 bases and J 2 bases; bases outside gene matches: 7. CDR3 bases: TGCGCCAGCAGCTTGGGAGAAGCGGGGGTAGCCTACAATGAGCAGTTCTTC. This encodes CASSLGEAGVAYNEQFF. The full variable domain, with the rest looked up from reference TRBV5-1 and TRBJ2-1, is KAGVTQTPRYLIKTRGQQVTLSCSPISGHRSVSWYQQTPGQGLQFLFEYFSETQRNKGNFPGRFSGRQFSNSRSEMNVSTLELGDSALYLCASSLGEAGVAYNEQFFGPGTRLTVL.

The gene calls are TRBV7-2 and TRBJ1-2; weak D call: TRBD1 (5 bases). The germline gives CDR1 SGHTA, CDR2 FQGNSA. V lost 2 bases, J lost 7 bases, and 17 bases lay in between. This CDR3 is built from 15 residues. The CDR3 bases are TGTGCCAGCAGCTTAAACCGGGACCTTCCCCTTGGCTACACCTTC. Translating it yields CASSLNRDLPLGYTF.

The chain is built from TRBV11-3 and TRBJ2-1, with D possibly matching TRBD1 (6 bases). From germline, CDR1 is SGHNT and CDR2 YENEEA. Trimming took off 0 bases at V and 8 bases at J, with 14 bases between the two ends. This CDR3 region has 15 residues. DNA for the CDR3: TGTGCCAGCAGCTTAGAAGGGGGTAGGGTCCATGAGCAGTTCTTC. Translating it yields CASSLEGGRVHEQFF.

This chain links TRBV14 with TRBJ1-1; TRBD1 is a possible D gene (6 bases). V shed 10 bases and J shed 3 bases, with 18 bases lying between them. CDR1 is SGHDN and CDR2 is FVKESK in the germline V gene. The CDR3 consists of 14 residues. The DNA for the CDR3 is TGTGCCATTTTGGGGGGGGCAATGGACACTGAAGCTTTCTTT. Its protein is CAILGGAMDTEAFF.

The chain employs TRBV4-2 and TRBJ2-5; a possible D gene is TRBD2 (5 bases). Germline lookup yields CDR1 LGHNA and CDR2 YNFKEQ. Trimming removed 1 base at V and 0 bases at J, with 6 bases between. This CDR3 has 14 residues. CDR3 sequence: CASSQGGNQETQYF. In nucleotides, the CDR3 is TGTGCCAGCAGCCAAGGAGGGAACCAAGAGACCCAGTACTTC.

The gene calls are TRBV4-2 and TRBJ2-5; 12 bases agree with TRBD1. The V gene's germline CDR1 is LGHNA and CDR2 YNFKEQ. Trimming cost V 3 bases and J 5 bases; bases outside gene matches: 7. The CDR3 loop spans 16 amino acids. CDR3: CASSHLGTGGEETQYF. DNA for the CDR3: TGTGCCAGCAGCCACCTCGGGACAGGGGGCGAGGAGACCCAGTACTTC.

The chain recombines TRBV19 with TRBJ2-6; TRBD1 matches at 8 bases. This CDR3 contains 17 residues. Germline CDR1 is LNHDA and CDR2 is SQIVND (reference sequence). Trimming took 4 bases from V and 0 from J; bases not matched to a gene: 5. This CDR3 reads CASSTGQGLSGANVLTF. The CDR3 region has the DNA TGTGCCAGTAGTACAGGACAGGGCCTCTCTGGGGCCAACGTCCTGACTTTC. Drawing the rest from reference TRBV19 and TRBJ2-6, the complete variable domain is DGGITQSPKYLFRKEGQNVTLSCEQNLNHDAMYWYRQDPGQGLRLIYYSQIVNDFQKGDIAEGYSVSREKKESFPLTVTSAQKNPTAFYLCASSTGQGLSGANVLTFGAGSRLTVL.

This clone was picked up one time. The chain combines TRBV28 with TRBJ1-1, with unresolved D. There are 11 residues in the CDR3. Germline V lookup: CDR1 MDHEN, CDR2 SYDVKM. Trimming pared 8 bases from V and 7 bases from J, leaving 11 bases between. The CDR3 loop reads CASGRMDEAFF. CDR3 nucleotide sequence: TGTGCCAGCGGACGGATGGATGAAGCTTTCTTT.

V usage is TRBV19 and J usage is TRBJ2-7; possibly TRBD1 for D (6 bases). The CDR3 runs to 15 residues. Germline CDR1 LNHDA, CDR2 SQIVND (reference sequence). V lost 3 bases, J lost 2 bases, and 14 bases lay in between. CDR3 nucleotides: TGTGCCAGTAGTATCCGCCAAACAGGGACCTACGAGCAGTACTTC. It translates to CASSIRQTGTYEQYF. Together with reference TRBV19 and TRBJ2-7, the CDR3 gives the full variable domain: DGGITQSPKYLFRKEGQNVTLSCEQNLNHDAMYWYRQDPGQGLRLIYYSQIVNDFQKGDIAEGYSVSREKKESFPLTVTSAQKNPTAFYLCASSIRQTGTYEQYFGPGTRLTVT.

The CDR3 sequence is CASSYSGQYSGNTIYF. The CDR3 nucleotides read TGTGCCAGCAGTTACTCGGGACAGTACTCTGGAAACACCATATATTTT. This chain links TRBV6-5 with TRBJ1-3; 7 nucleotides align to TRBD1. The CDR3 is 16 residues long. Germline V gene data show CDR1 as MNHEY and CDR2 as SVGAGI. The V gene end was trimmed by 0 bases and the J gene end by 0 bases; junction bases not matched to a gene: 2.

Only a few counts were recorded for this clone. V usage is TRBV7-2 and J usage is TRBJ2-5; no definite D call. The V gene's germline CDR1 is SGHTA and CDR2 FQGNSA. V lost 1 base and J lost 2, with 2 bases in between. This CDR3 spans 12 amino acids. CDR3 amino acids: CASSLVQETQYF. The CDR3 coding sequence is TGTGCCAGCAGCTTAGTACAAGAGACCCAGTACTTC.

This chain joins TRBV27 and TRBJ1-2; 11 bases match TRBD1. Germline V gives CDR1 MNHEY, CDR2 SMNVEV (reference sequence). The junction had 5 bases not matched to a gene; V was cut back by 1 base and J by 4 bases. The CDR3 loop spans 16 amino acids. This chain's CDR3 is CASSLLGTGGTYGYTF. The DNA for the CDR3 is TGTGCCAGCAGTTTATTGGGGACAGGGGGTACCTATGGCTACACCTTC.

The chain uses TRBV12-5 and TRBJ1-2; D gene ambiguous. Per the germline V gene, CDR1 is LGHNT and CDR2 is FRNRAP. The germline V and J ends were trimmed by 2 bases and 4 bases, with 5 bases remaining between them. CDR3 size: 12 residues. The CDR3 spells CASGLYGYGYTF. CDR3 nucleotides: TGTGCTAGTGGTTTGTACGGCTATGGCTACACCTTC.

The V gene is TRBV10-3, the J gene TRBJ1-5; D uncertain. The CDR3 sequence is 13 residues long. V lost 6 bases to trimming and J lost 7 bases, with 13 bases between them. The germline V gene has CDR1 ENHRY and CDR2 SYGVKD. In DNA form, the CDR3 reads TGTGCCATCAGAGCACGGGAGGAGCAGCCCCAGCATTTT. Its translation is CAIRAREEQPQHF.

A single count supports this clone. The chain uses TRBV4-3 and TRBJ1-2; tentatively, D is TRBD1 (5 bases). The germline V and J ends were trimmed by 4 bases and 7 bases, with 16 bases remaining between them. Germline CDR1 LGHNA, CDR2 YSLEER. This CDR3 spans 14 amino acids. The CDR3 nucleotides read TGCGCCAGCAGCCGGACGGGGGAGGGGATTGGCTACACCTTC. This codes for CASSRTGEGIGYTF.

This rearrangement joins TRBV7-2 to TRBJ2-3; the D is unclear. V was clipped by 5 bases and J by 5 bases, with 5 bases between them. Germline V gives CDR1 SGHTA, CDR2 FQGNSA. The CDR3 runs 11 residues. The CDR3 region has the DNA TGTGCCAGCAGCATAGGAGATACGCAGTATTTT. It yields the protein CASSIGDTQYF.

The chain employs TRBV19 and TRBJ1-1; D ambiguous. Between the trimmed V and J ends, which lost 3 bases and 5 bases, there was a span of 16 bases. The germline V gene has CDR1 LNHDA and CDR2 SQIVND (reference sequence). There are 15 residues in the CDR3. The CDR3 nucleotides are TGTGCCAGTAGTATTCGGGAGATCCTGGGGACTGAAGCTTTCTTT. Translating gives CASSIREILGTEAFF.

The CDR3 region is CASSVGGGLAEAFF. In DNA form, the CDR3 reads TGTGCCAGCAGCGTAGGCGGGGGCTTGGCTGAAGCTTTCTTT. The V gene is TRBV9, the J gene TRBJ1-1; perhaps TRBD1 as D (6 bases). The CDR3 has 14 amino acids. V was shortened by 0 bases and J by 6 bases, with 12 bases between the two germline ends. Germline CDR1 reads SGDLS; CDR2 reads YYNGEE.

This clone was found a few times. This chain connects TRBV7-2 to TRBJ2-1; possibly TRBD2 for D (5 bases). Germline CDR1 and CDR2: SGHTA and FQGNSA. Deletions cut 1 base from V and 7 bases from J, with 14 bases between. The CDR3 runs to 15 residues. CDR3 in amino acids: CASSLGLGERNEQFF. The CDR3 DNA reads TGTGCCAGCAGCTTAGGACTCGGGGAACGAAATGAGCAGTTCTTC.